What follows is one T cell receptor beta chain and its context. As yet, its antigen is unknown. TCRdb keeps only in-frame clones here, not all; method: immunoSEQ multiplex PCR. The table records 150,000 or so clones, around nine tenths of them present only once. This sample is part of a study of cytomegalovirus exposure and HLA in healthy donors. Study-level points and caveats: Three CMV-associated chains were confirmed in vitro to be specific for CMV antigens. Investigators reported under 200 TCR beta chains as tied to cytomegalovirus.

V lost 3 bases to trimming and J lost 6 bases; unmatched junction nucleotides: 14. The CDR3 runs 17 residues. Per germline, CDR1 SGDLS and CDR2 YYNGEE. The source of this sequence is a man younger than 35 in good health and CMV-seropositive. Sequenced input: PBMCs. V usage is TRBV9 and J usage is TRBJ2-3; TRBD2 matches at 9 bases. The CDR3 DNA reads as TGTGCCAGCAGCGCGGGGGGCGGGAGGGCCGGCATTGATACGCAGTATTTT. This codes for CASSAGGGRAGIDTQYF.